Following are 4 T cell receptor beta chains from one sample sequenced in a study of T-cell reconstitution after alpha-beta-depleted transplantation in children (dated by TCRdb to about 2016). Library method: PCR. Sequenced on an Illumina HiSeq 2500. TCR library preparation used molecular barcoding, with unique molecular identifiers applied to normalize quantification of the TCRbeta repertoire. The raw public data were reprocessed by TCRdb itself: fastp quality trimming at Q25, MiXCR clonotype calling, in-frame beta chains only. Each CDR3 protein gets just one entry, which takes the most common genes and DNA from the rows behind it. The sample has over 550,000 distinct CDR3 sequences on record, roughly a tenth of them singletons. Together, the top ten hold about 4.3% of the sample. The material sequenced was PBMCs from the stem cell graft donor, taken from the stem cell graft. Every receptor here comes from a human donor who donated a stem cell graft to a child with acute myeloid leukemia.

Many counts were recorded for this clonotype. V and J are TRBV11-2 and TRBJ2-5; 11 nucleotides agree with TRBD2. The germline gives CDR1 SGHAT, CDR2 FQNNGV. The CDR3 is 18 amino acids. V was pared by 5 bases and J by 4 bases, with 15 bases of the junction left unmatched. This chain's CDR3 is CASSARTSGLGRGETQYF. CDR3 bases: TGTGCCAGCAGCGCCCGGACTAGCGGGTTGGGCAGAGGAGAGACCCAGTACTTC.

This clonotype was seen only a few times. V and J are TRBV7-2 and TRBJ1-6; tentative D call: TRBD1 (6 bases). The CDR3 length is 15 residues. V lost 0 bases to trimming and J lost 6 bases, with 9 bases between them. Germline V lookup: CDR1 SGHTA, CDR2 FQGNSA. The CDR3 sequence: CASSLAQGFNSPLHF. CDR3 coding DNA: TGTGCCAGCAGCTTAGCGCAGGGGTTTAATTCACCCCTCCACTTT. The complete variable domain, with remaining parts taken from reference TRBV7-2 and TRBJ1-6, reads GAGVSQSPSNKVTEKGKDVELRCDPISGHTALYWYRQSLGQGLEFLIYFQGNSAPDKSGLPSDRFSAERTGGSVSTLTIQRTQQEDSAVYLCASSLAQGFNSPLHFGNGTRLTVT.

This clonotype has only a few counts. V gene TRBV7-2 combines with J gene TRBJ2-2, with D uncertain. The CDR3 covers 15 residues. Germline CDR1 reads SGHTA; CDR2 reads FQGNSA. Trimming removed 0 bases at V and 9 bases at J, with 14 bases between. The CDR3 here is CASSLAPVGRRELFF. Written as DNA, the CDR3 is TGTGCCAGCAGCTTAGCCCCCGTCGGTAGAAGGGAGCTGTTTTTT.

This clonotype has ten or more counts. The chain has TRBV5-1 and TRBJ2-1, with TRBD1 identical over 8 bases. Per the germline V gene, CDR1 is SGHRS and CDR2 is YFSETQ. The CDR3 is 16 residues long. J was trimmed by 7 bases and V by 4 bases; bases with no gene match: 13. As DNA, the CDR3 is TGCGCCAGCAGCCTAAACGGGCAGGGGGCTGGTAATGAGCAGTTCTTC. It specifies CASSLNGQGAGNEQFF. The entire variable domain, with the rest obtained from reference TRBV5-1 and TRBJ2-1, is as follows: KAGVTQTPRYLIKTRGQQVTLSCSPISGHRSVSWYQQTPGQGLQFLFEYFSETQRNKGNFPGRFSGRQFSNSRSEMNVSTLELGDSALYLCASSLNGQGAGNEQFFGPGTRLTVL.